Shown below are 25 T cell receptor beta chains from a single sample sequenced in a study of blood T cell repertoires in COVID-19. The protocol was immunoSEQ multiplex PCR, while the TCRdb copy is restricted to in-frame clones and leaves out a portion. The table records over 250,000 clones, 65% to 85% of them present only once. The source material was peripheral blood. The receptor source for this set is a human donor with COVID-19, enrolled during active disease. The donor label of this sample is uncertain.

CDR3 sequence (DNA): TGTGCCTGGAGTGTACGCCAGGACTACGAGCAGTACTTC. As protein: CAWSVRQDYEQYF. This chain links TRBV30 with TRBJ2-7; D unclear. The CDR3 extends over 13 amino acids. V gave up 0 bases and J gave up 3 bases, with 9 bases separating them. Germline lookup yields CDR1 GTSNPN and CDR2 SVGIG (reference sequence).

This chain uses TRBV18 with TRBJ2-5; TRBD2 matches at 12 bases. The CDR3 is 16 residues long. Germline V lookup: CDR1 KGHSH, CDR2 LQKENI. The trim removed 0 bases at V and 1 base at J, leaving 0 bases unmatched. CDR3 DNA: TGTGCCAGCTCACCACCGGGACTAGCGGGCCAAGAGACCCAGTACTTC. Its protein is CASSPPGLAGQETQYF.

This chain uses TRBV27 with TRBJ1-6, with TRBD1 matching 7 bases. CDR1 and CDR2 (germline): MNHEY, SMNVEV (reference sequence). V lost 5 bases and J lost 10; bases outside the gene matches: 8. CDR3 length: 14 amino acids. The CDR3 DNA sequence: TGTGCCAGCAGTGGAGGACAGGAGTTCTCACCCCTCCACTTT. It translates to CASSGGQEFSPLHF.

This chain uses TRBV27 with TRBJ2-7; TRBD2 matches 7 bases. J gave up 4 bases and V 3 bases, and 6 bases lay outside the gene matches. The germline gives CDR1 MNHEY, CDR2 SMNVEV (reference sequence). There are 14 residues in the CDR3. The CDR3 nucleotides are TGTGCCAGCAGTTTCGCAGGGAGGGTTTACGAGCAGTACTTC. Translated: CASSFAGRVYEQYF.

A few counts support this clone. V usage is TRBV30 and J usage is TRBJ1-1; D is unresolved. The CDR3 loop spans 13 amino acids. V lost 4 bases and J lost 1, with 10 bases in between. Per the germline V gene, CDR1 is GTSNPN and CDR2 is SVGIG (reference sequence). Written as DNA, the CDR3 is TGTGCCTGGAATCCGGGAGAGAACACTGAAGCTTTCTTT. Its protein product is CAWNPGENTEAFF.

The chain has TRBV7-2 and TRBJ1-2; perhaps TRBD1 as D (6 bases). The CDR3 runs 13 residues. The germline V gene encodes CDR1 SGHTA and CDR2 FQGNSA. V lost 4 bases and J lost 11, with 17 bases in between. CDR3 coding DNA: TGTGCCAGCAGCTCAAAGTCGGACAGTGGTTACACCTTC. Protein product: CASSSKSDSGYTF.

The chain carries TRBV2 and TRBJ2-2, with TRBD2 matching 7 bases. Germline lookup yields CDR1 SNHLY and CDR2 FYNNEI. The CDR3 runs 15 residues. V lost 6 bases and J lost 0; bases outside the gene matches: 4. The CDR3 sequence is CASRKRDANTGELFF. The CDR3 bases are TGTGCCAGCAGGAAGCGGGACGCGAACACCGGGGAGCTGTTTTTT. The full variable domain, in which reference TRBV2 and TRBJ2-2 provide the parts outside the CDR3, is EPEVTQTPSHQVTQMGQEVILRCVPISNHLYFYWYRQILGQKVEFLVSFYNNEISEKSEIFDDQFSVERPDGSNFTLKIRSTKLEDSAMYFCASRKRDANTGELFFGEGSRLTVL.

This chain connects TRBV25-1 to TRBJ2-3; 10 bases are shared with TRBD1. CDR1 and CDR2 from the germline V gene are MGHDK and SYGVNS. J was trimmed by 3 bases and V by 5 bases; bases with no gene match: 14. The CDR3 extends over 18 amino acids. The DNA for the CDR3 is TGTGCCAGCAGTCTAAGGACCTCCGGGACAGGGGTTACAGATACGCAGTATTTT. Its protein product is CASSLRTSGTGVTDTQYF. Complete variable domain (other parts from reference TRBV25-1 and TRBJ2-3): EADIYQTPRYLVIGTGKKITLECSQTMGHDKMYWYQQDPGMELHLIHYSYGVNSTEKGDLSSESTVSRIRTEHFPLTLESARPSHTSQYLCASSLRTSGTGVTDTQYFGPGTRLTVL.

The rearrangement links TRBV18 to TRBJ2-1; 7 bases align to TRBD1. Germline V gene data show CDR1 as KGHSH and CDR2 as LQKENI. After removal of 2 bases from V and 9 bases from J, the junction contained 13 bases not matched to a gene. The length of the CDR3 is 16 residues. The CDR3 DNA follows: TGTGCCAGCTCACCAGGGGGAGAGGGGGCGAGTGTTGAGCAGTTCTTC. It encodes CASSPGGEGASVEQFF.

The V call is TRBV5-8, the J call TRBJ1-6, with D unresolved. CDR1 and CDR2 (germline): SGHTS, YDEGEE. Trimming removed 1 base from V and 15 bases from J, with 8 bases in between. CDR3 size: 11 residues. DNA for the CDR3: TGTGCCAGCAGCTTGTCGGGATACCTCCACTTT. Translating it yields CASSLSGYLHF.

This clone has a single count. The chain recombines TRBV6-5 with TRBJ2-7; 7 bases match TRBD1. After removal of 6 bases from V and 3 bases from J, the junction contained 5 bases not matched to a gene. The germline gives CDR1 MNHEY, CDR2 SVGAGI. The CDR3 consists of 13 residues. This chain's CDR3 is CASSAQGVYEQYF. CDR3 in DNA: TGTGCCAGCAGCGCGCAGGGGGTCTACGAGCAGTACTTC.

The V gene is TRBV9, the J gene TRBJ2-7; 7 positions agree with TRBD2. Germline V lookup: CDR1 SGDLS, CDR2 YYNGEE. The V and J ends lost 2 bases and 6 bases, in that order; junction bases with no gene match: 5. CDR3 length: 13 residues. CDR3 sequence reads: CASSVRTSSEQYF. DNA of the CDR3: TGTGCCAGCAGCGTTAGGACTAGTAGCGAGCAGTACTTC.

Here the CDR3 reads CASGDTSGDHSGANVLTF. As DNA, the CDR3 is TGTGCTAGTGGTGATACTAGCGGAGATCACTCTGGGGCCAACGTCCTGACTTTC. The chain links TRBV12-5 to TRBJ2-6, with 8 bases lining up with TRBD2. The CDR3 length is 18 residues. Trimming removed 5 bases from V and 0 bases from J; junction bases left unmatched: 9. Germline CDR1 LGHNT, CDR2 FRNRAP.

The chain joins TRBV7-9 to TRBJ2-1; D call uncertain. This CDR3 comprises 16 residues. Germline V CDR1 and CDR2: SEHNR, FQNEAQ (reference sequence). The ends were cut back, 5 bases at V and 0 bases at J, with 14 bases in the middle. Here the CDR3 DNA reads TGTGCCAGCAGCCCACCCTCTACTAACTCCTACAATGAGCAGTTCTTC. It is translated as CASSPPSTNSYNEQFF.

This clone was counted once. This rearrangement joins TRBV5-6 to TRBJ2-3; TRBD2 matches 14 bases. In germline, CDR1 is SGHDT, CDR2 YYEEEE. CDR3 size: 16 residues. The trim removed 4 bases at V and 6 bases at J, leaving 7 bases unmatched. CDR3 sequence (DNA): TGTGCCAGCAGCCTGGGACTAGCGGGAGATGGGGATACGCAGTATTTT. Encoded protein: CASSLGLAGDGDTQYF.

This clone has a handful of counts. This sequence joins TRBV5-1 and TRBJ1-1; 7 bases are shared with TRBD1. The CDR3 spans 14 residues. The germline gives CDR1 SGHRS, CDR2 YFSETQ. V dropped 5 bases and J dropped 1; count of bases not matched to a gene: 5. CDR3 sequence (DNA): TGCGCCAGCAGACTGGACAGGTCGAACACTGAAGCTTTCTTT. Translation: CASRLDRSNTEAFF.

J is TRBJ2-1 and V is TRBV5-4; TRBD1 matches 10 bases. The CDR3 runs 15 residues. Trimming removed 6 bases from V and 7 bases from J; junction bases left unmatched: 10. Germline lookup yields CDR1 SGHNT and CDR2 YYREEE (reference sequence). CDR3 sequence reads: CASNSRDRGQNEQFF. The DNA of the CDR3 is TGTGCCAGCAACTCTCGAGACAGGGGGCAAAATGAGCAGTTCTTC. The full variable domain, completed using reference TRBV5-4 and TRBJ2-1, is ETGVTQSPTHLIKTRGQQVTLRCSSQSGHNTVSWYQQALGQGPQFIFQYYREEENGRGNFPPRFSGLQFPNYSSELNVNALELDDSALYLCASNSRDRGQNEQFFGPGTRLTVL.

The genes are TRBV10-1 and TRBJ2-1; 10 nucleotides align to TRBD2. Germline V gene data show CDR1 as WNHNN and CDR2 as SYGVQD (reference sequence). The trim removed 2 bases at V and 4 bases at J, leaving 5 bases unmatched. The length of the CDR3 is 16 residues. The CDR3 nucleotides read TGCGCCAGCAGTGAGAATAGACTAGCGGGTTACAATGAGCAGTTCTTC. Protein: CASSENRLAGYNEQFF.

The chain recombines TRBV19 with TRBJ2-2, with D uncertain. This CDR3 is 15 amino acids long. Trimming stripped 3 bases from V and 0 bases from J, with 8 bases between. Germline CDR1 and CDR2: LNHDA and SQIVND (reference sequence). DNA for the CDR3: TGTGCCAGTAGTATCCAGGCCTCGAACACCGGGGAGCTGTTTTTT. Encoded protein: CASSIQASNTGELFF.

This clone has only a few counts. The rearrangement joins TRBV10-3 to TRBJ2-5; 8 positions match TRBD2. V dropped 5 bases and J dropped 4; count of bases not matched to a gene: 9. CDR1 and CDR2 from the germline V gene are ENHRY and SYGVKD. The CDR3 extends over 15 amino acids. The CDR3 nucleotides are TGTGCCATCAGTCCCGGCGGGGGGTTTAGAGAGACCCAGTACTTC. Translation gives CAISPGGGFRETQYF.

The chain recombines TRBV4-1 with TRBJ1-1, with D possibly matching TRBD1 (6 bases). The V end lost 1 base, the J end lost 1 base, and 10 bases lay between the germline ends. The CDR3 consists of 15 residues. Germline V lookup: CDR1 MGHRA, CDR2 YSYEKL. CDR3 loop: CASSQAGAANTEAFF. CDR3 coding DNA: TGCGCCAGCAGCCAAGCAGGGGCCGCGAACACTGAAGCTTTCTTT.

This chain joins TRBV12-3 or TRBV12-4 and TRBJ2-7; 7 bases are shared with TRBD1. The CDR3 covers 13 residues. The ends lost 6 bases at V and 2 bases at J; junction bases unmatched: 4. The CDR3 DNA reads TGTGCCAGCAGAAAGACAGGGACCTACGAGCAGTACTTC. It translates to CASRKTGTYEQYF.

The rearrangement joins TRBV7-6 to TRBJ2-7; 11 bases align to TRBD2. This CDR3 is built from 16 residues. CDR1 and CDR2 from the germline V gene are SGHVS and FNYEAQ. The ends lost 3 bases at V and 4 bases at J; junction bases unmatched: 8. Here the CDR3 reads CASSLGLADPGYEQYF. CDR3 DNA sequence: TGTGCCAGCAGCTTGGGACTAGCGGACCCGGGGTACGAGCAGTACTTC.

The rearrangement links TRBV9 to TRBJ1-1; unclear D gene. Looked up from germline, CDR1 is SGDLS and CDR2 is YYNGEE. The CDR3 length is 14 residues. Trimming pared 0 bases from V and 1 base from J, leaving 7 bases between. CDR3 protein: CASSVGEGNTEAFF. The CDR3 DNA sequence: TGTGCCAGCAGCGTAGGGGAGGGGAACACTGAAGCTTTCTTT.

The rearrangement links TRBV27 to TRBJ1-5; a weak D match, TRBD1 (5 bases). With 5 bases removed from V and 3 bases from J, the gap between germline ends came to 11 bases. The V gene's germline CDR1 is MNHEY and CDR2 SMNVEV (reference sequence). The CDR3 consists of 14 residues. CDR3 coding DNA: TGTGCCAGCAGTCTCGGAGGGACCAATCAGCCCCAGCATTTT. Encoded protein: CASSLGGTNQPQHF.